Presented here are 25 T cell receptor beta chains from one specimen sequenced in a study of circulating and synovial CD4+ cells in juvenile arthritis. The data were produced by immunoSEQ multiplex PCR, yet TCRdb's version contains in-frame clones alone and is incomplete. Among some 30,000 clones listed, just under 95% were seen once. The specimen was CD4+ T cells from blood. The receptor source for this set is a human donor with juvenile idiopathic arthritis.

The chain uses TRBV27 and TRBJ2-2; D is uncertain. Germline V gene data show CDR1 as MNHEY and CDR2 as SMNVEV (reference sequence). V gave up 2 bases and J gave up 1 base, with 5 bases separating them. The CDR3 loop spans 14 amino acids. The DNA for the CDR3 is TGTGCCAGCAGTTTAACACGGAACACCGGGGAGCTGTTTTTT. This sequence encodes CASSLTRNTGELFF.

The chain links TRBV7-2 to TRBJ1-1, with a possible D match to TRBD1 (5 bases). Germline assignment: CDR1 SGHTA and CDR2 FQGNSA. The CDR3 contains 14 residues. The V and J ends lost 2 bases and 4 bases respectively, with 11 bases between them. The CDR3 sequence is CASSLSGRATEAFF. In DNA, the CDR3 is TGTGCCAGCAGCTTATCGGGCAGGGCCACTGAAGCTTTCTTT.

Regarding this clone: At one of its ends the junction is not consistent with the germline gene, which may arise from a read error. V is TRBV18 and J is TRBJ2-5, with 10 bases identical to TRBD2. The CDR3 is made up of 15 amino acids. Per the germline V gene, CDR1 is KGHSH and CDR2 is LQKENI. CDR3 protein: CASLLNPGLATDPHF. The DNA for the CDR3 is TGTGCCAGCTTACTAAACCCGGGACTAGCGACCGACCCGCACTTC. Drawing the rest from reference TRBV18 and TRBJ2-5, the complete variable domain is NAGVMQNPRHLVRRRGQEARLRCSPMKGHSHVYWYRQLPEEGLKFMVYLQKENIIDESGMPKERFSAEFPKEGPSILRIQQVVRGDSAAYFCASLLNPGLATDPHFGPGTRLLVL.

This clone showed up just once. The CDR3 sequence: CASSFSGNTGELFF. CDR3 in DNA: TGCGCCAGCAGCTTTAGCGGGAACACCGGGGAGCTGTTTTTT. This chain joins TRBV5-1 and TRBJ2-2, with a possible D match to TRBD2 (6 bases). V was trimmed by 2 bases and J by 1 base, leaving 6 bases between them. CDR3 length: 14 amino acids. Looked up from germline, CDR1 is SGHRS and CDR2 is YFSETQ.

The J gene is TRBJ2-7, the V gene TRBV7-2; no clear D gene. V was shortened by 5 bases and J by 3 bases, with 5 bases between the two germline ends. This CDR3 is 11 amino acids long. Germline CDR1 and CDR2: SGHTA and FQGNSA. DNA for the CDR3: TGTGCCAGCAGCGCGTACTACGAGCAGTACTTC. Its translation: CASSAYYEQYF.

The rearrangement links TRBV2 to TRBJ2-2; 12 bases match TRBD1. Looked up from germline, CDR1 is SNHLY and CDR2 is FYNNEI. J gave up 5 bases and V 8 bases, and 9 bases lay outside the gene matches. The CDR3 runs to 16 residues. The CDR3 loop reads CASSEGTGGPTGELFF. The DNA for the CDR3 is TGTGCCAGCTCTGAGGGGACAGGGGGCCCAACCGGGGAGCTGTTTTTT.

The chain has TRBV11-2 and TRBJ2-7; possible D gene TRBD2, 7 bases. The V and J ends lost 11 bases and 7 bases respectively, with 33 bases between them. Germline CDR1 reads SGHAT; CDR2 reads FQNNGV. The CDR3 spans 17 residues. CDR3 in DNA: TGTGCCCCTACGGGGGGACAAGCCCTACGAGGGGGACGGGAGCAGTACTTC. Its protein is CAPTGGQALRGGREQYF.

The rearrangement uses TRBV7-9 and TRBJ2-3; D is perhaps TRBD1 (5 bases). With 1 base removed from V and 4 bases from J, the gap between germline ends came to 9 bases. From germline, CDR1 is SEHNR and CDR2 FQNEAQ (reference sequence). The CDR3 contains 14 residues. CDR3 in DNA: TGTGCCAGCAGCTTAGTTCAGGGCCCAGATACGCAGTATTTT. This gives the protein CASSLVQGPDTQYF.

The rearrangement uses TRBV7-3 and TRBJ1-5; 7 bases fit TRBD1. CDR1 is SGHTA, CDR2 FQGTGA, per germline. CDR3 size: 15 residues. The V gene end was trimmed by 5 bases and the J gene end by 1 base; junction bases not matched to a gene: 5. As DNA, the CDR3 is TGTGCCAGCAGCCGAGGACAGGTGAGCAATCAGCCCCAGCATTTT. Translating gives CASSRGQVSNQPQHF.

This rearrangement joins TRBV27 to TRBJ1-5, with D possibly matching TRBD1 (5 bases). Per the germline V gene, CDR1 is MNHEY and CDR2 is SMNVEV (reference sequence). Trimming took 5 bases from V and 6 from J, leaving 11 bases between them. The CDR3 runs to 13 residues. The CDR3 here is CASSIRTFQPQHF. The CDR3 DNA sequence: TGTGCCAGCAGTATCAGGACATTTCAGCCCCAGCATTTT.

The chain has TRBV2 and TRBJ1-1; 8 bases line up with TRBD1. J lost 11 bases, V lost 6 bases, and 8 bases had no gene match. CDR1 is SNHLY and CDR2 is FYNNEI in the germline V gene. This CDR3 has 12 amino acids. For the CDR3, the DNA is TGTGCCAGCAGCTTGACAGGGGAGACGGCTTTCTTT. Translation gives CASSLTGETAFF.

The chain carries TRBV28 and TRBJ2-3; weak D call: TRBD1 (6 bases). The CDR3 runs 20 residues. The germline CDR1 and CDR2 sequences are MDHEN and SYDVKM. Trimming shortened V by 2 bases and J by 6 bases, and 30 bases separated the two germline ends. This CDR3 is CASSLNSLTGTLHGRDTQYF. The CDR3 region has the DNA TGTGCCAGCAGTTTAAACTCCCTAACAGGGACCCTGCATGGTAGGGATACGCAGTATTTT.

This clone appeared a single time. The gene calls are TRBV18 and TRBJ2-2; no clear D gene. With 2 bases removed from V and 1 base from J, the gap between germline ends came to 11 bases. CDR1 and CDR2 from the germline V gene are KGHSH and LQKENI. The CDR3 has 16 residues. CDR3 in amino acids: CASSPVQTLNTGELFF. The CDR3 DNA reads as TGTGCCAGCTCACCAGTACAGACCTTGAACACCGGGGAGCTGTTTTTT.

CDR3 sequence: CASSSLAGSVDTQYF. The CDR3 DNA reads as TGTGCCAGCAGCTCACTAGCGGGTTCGGTAGATACGCAGTATTTT. The V gene is TRBV7-8, the J gene TRBJ2-3; TRBD2 aligns across 9 bases. The junction had 7 bases not matched to a gene; V was cut back by 4 bases and J by 5 bases. Germline CDR1 SGHVS, CDR2 FQNEAQ. This CDR3 has 15 residues.

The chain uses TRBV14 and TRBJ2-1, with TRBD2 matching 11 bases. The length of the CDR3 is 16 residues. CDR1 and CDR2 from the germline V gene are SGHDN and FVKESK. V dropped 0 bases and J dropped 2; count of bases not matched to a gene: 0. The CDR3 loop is CASSQDSGRAYNEQFF. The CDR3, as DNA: TGTGCCAGCAGCCAAGATAGCGGGAGGGCCTACAATGAGCAGTTCTTC. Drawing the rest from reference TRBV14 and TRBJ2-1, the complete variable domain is EAGVTQFPSHSVIEKGQTVTLRCDPISGHDNLYWYRRVMGKEIKFLLHFVKESKQDESGMPNNRFLAERTGGTYSTLKVQPAELEDSGVYFCASSQDSGRAYNEQFFGPGTRLTVL.

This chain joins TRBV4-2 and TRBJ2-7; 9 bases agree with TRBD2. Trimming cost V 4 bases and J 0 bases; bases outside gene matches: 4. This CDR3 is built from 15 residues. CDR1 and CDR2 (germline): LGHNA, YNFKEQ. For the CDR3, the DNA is TGTGCCAGCAGCCGACTAGCGGAGAGCTCCTACGAGCAGTACTTC. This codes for CASSRLAESSYEQYF.

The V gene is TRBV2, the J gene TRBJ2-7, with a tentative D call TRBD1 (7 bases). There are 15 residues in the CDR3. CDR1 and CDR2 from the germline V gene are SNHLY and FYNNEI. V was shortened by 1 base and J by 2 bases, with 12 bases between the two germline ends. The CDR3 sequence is CASSEGRGPTYEQYF. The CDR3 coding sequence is TGTGCCAGCAGTGAAGGGAGGGGGCCTACCTACGAGCAGTACTTC.

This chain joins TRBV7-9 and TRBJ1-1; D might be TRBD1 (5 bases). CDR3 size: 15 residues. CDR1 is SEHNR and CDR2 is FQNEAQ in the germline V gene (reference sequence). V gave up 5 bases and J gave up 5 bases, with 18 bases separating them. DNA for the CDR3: TGTGCCAGCAGCCTAACCACCGGGGGGGGGACTGAAGCTTTCTTT. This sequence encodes CASSLTTGGGTEAFF.

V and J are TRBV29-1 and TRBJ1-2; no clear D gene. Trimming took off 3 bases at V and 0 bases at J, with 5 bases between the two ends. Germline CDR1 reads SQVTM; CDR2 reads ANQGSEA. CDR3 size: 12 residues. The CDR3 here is CSVDLSNYGYTF. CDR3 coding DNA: TGCAGCGTTGACCTGTCTAACTATGGCTACACCTTC.

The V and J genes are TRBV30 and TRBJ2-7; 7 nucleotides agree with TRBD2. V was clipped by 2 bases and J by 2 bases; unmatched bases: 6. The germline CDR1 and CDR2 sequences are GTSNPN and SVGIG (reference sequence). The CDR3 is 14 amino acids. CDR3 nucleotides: TGTGCCTGGAGTCTGGGGGGAGGGACCTACGAGCAGTACTTC. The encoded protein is CAWSLGGGTYEQYF.

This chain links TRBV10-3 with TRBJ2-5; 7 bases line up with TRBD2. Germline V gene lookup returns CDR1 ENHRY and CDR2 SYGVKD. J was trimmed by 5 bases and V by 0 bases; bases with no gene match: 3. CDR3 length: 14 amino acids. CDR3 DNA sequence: TGTGCCATCAGTGAGTCGGGAGGGGCCGAGACCCAGTACTTC. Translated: CAISESGGAETQYF.

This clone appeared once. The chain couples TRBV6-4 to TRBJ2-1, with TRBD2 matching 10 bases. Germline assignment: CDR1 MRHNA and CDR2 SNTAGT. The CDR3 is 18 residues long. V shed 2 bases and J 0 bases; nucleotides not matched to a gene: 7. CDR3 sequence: CASSDHRTSGSSYNEQFF. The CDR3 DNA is TGTGCCAGCAGTGACCATAGGACTAGCGGAAGCTCCTACAATGAGCAGTTCTTC.

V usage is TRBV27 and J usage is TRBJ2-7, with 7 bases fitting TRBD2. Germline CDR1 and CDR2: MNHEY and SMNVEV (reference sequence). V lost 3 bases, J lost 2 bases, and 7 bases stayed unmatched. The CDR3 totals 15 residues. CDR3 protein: CASSLGAGPTYEQYF. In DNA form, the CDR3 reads TGTGCCAGCAGTTTGGGAGCGGGACCTACCTACGAGCAGTACTTC.

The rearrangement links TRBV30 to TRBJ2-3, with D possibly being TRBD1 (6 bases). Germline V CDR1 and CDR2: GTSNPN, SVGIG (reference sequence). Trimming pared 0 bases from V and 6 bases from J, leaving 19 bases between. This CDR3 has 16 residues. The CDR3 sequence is CAWSVATGWVSDTQYF. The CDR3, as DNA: TGTGCCTGGAGTGTAGCAACAGGGTGGGTTTCGGATACGCAGTATTTT.

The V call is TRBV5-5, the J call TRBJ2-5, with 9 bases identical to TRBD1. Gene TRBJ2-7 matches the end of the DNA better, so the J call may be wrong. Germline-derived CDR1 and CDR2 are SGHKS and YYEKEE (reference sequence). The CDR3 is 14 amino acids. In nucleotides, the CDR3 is TGTGCCAGCAGCACCGGACAGGGGAAGGGCGAGCAGTACTTC. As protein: CASSTGQGKGEQYF.